This TCR beta chain appears in the sequencing data of a study of cytomegalovirus exposure and HLA in healthy donors. For the study at large: About 85 million unique TCRs from HLA-typed donors were held in an early release of data.

V lost 5 bases and J lost 4, with 6 bases in between. Germline V gene data show CDR1 as SGHTA and CDR2 as FQGNSA. The CDR3 totals 12 residues. PCR involved 60 Vbeta and 13 Jbeta primers. The method was immunoSEQ multiplex PCR; TCRdb's version includes in-frame clones alone and lacks a portion of them. The table lists approximately 110,000 clones, 70% to 80% of them singletons. The study, taken as a whole, reports: According to an earlier analysis, most TCR beta V segments yielded productive rearrangements about 87% or about 30% of the time. A missense DCLRE1C variant was associated with V- and J-gene trimming of TCR beta chains in a later analysis, and an independent cohort replicated the association. Most likely, a cluster of highly shared sequence variants arose as a sequencing artifact.

Comments on this clone: The antigen is unknown.

Sequenced input: PBMCs. The TCR sequence derives from a middle-aged woman in good health and CMV-seropositive. The chain has TRBV7-2 and TRBJ2-1; D is unresolved. Here the CDR3 DNA reads TGTGCCAGCAGCCGACTGTACAATGAGCAGTTCTTC. It yields the protein CASSRLYNEQFF.